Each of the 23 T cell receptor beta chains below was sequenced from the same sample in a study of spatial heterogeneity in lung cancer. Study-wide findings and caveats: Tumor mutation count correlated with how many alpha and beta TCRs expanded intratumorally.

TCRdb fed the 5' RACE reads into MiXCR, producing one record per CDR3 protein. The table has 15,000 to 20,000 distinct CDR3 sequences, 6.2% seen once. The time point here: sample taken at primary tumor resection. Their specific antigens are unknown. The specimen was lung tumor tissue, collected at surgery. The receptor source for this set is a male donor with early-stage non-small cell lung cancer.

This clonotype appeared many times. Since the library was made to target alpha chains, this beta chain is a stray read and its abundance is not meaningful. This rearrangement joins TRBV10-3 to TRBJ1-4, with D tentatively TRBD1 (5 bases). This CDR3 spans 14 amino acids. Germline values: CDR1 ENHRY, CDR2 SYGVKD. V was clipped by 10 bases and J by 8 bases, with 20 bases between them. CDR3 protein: CATNPGGGEEKLFF. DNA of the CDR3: TGTGCCACCAATCCAGGCGGAGGGGAGGAAAAACTGTTTTTT.

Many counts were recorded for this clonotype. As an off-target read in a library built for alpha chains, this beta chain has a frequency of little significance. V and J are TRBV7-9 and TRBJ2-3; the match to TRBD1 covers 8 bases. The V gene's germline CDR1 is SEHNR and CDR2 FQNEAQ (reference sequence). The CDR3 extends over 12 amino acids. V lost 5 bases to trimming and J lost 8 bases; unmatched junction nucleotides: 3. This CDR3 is CASSPQGATQYF. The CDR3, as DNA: TGTGCCAGCAGCCCCCAGGGGGCTACGCAGTATTTT. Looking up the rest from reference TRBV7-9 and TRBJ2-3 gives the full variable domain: DTGVSQNPRHKITKRGQNVTFRCDPISEHNRLYWYRQTLGQGPEFLTYFQNEAQLEKSRLLSDRFSAERPKGSFSTLEIQRTEQGDSAMYLCASSPQGATQYFGPGTRLTVL.

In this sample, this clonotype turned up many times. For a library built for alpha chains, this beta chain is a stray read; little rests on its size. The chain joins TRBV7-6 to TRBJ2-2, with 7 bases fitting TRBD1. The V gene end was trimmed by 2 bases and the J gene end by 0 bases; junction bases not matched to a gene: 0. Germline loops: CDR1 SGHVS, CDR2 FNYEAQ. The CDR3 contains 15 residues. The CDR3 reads CASSLQGANTGELFF. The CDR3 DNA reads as TGTGCCAGCAGCTTACAGGGGGCGAACACCGGGGAGCTGTTTTTT.

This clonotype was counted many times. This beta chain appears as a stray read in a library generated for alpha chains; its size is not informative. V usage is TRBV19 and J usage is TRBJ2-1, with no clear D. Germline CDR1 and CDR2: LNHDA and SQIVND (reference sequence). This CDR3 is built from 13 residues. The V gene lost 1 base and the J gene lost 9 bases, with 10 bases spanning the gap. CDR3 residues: CASSIVQWGEQFF. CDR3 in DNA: TGTGCCAGTAGTATAGTCCAGTGGGGTGAGCAGTTCTTC.

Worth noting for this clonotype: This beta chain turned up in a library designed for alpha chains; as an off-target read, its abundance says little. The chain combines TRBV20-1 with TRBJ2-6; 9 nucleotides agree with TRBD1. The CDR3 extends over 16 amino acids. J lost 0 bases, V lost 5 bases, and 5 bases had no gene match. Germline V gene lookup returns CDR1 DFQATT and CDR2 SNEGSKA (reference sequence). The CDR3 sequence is CSARTGEGSGANVLTF. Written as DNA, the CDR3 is TGCAGTGCTCGGACAGGGGAGGGCTCTGGGGCCAACGTCCTGACTTTC.

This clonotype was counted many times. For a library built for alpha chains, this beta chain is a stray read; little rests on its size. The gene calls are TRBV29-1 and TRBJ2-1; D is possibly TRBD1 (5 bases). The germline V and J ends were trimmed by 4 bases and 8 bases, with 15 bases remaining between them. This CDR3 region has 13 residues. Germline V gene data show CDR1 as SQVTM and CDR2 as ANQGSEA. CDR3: CSVVRVEGDEQFF. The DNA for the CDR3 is TGCAGCGTTGTTAGGGTAGAAGGGGATGAGCAGTTCTTC.

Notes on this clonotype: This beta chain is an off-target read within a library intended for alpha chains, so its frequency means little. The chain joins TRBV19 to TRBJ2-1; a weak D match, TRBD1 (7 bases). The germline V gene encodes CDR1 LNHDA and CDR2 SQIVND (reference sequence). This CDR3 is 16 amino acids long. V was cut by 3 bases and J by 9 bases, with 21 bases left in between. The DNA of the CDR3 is TGTGCCAGTAGTATTAAACAGGGGCCCAGGAGGGGTGAGCAGTTCTTC. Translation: CASSIKQGPRRGEQFF.

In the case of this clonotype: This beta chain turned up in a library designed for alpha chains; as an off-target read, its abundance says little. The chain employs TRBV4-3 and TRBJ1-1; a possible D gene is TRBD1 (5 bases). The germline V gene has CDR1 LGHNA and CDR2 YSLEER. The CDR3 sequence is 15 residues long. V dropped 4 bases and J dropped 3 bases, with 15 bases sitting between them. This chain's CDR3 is CASSPRPEGYTEAFF. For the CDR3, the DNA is TGCGCCAGCAGCCCAAGACCTGAGGGGTACACTGAAGCTTTCTTT.

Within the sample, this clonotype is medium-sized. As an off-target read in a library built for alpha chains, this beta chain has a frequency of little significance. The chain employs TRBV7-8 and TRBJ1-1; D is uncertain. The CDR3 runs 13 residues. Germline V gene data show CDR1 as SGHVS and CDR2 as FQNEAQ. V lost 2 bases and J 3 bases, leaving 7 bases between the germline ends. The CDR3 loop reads CASSLTMDTEAFF. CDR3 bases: TGTGCCAGCAGCTTAACTATGGACACTGAAGCTTTCTTT.

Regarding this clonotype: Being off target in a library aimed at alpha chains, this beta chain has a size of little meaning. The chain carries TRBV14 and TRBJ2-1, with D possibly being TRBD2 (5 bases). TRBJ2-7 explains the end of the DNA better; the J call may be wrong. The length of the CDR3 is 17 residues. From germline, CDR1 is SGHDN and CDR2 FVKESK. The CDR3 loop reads CASSQDKSGLAYNEQYF. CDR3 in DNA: TGTGCCAGCAGCCAAGATAAAAGCGGCTTAGCCTACAATGAGCAGTACTTC.

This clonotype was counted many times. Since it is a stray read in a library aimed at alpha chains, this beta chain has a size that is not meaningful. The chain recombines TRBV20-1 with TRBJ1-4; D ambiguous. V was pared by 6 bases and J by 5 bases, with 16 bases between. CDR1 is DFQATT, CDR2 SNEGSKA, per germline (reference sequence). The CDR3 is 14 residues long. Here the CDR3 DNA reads TGCAGTGCGGGGTTGGGTCGTGGGAATGAAAAACTGTTTTTT. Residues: CSAGLGRGNEKLFF.

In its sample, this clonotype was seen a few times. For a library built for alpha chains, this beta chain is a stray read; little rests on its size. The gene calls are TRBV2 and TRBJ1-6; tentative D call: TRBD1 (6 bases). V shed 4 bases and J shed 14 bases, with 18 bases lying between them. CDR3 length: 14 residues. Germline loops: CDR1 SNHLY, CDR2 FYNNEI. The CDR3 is CASSGNGARGTLHF. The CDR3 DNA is TGTGCCAGCAGTGGAAACGGGGCGAGGGGGACCCTCCACTTT.

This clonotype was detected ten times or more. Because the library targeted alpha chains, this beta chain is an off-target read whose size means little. As DNA, the CDR3 is TGTGCCAGCAGTTCCGGACTAGCGGGAGAGAAGTACGAGCAGTACTTC. Protein sequence: CASSSGLAGEKYEQYF. The chain combines TRBV5-4 with TRBJ2-7; 13 bases map to TRBD2. Trimming at V came to 5 bases and at J to 4 bases, leaving 9 bases not matched to a gene. The CDR3 runs to 16 residues. Germline V gene sequence: CDR1 SGHNT, CDR2 YYREEE (reference sequence).

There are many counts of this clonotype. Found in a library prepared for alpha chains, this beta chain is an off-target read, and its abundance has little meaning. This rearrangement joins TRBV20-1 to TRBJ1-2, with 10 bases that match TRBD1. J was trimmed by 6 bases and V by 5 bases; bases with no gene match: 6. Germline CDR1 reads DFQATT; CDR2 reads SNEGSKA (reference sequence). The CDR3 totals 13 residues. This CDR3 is CSARTGGDHGYTF. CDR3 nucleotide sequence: TGCAGTGCTCGGACAGGGGGGGACCATGGCTACACCTTC.

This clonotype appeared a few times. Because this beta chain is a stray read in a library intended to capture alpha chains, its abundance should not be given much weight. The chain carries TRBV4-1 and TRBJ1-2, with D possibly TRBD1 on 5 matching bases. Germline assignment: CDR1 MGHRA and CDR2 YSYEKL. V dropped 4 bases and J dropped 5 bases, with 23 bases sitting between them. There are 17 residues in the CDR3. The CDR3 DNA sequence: TGCGCCAGCAGCCCCTCCAACCGGGGGAAGGGATTATATGGCTACACCTTC. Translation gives CASSPSNRGKGLYGYTF.

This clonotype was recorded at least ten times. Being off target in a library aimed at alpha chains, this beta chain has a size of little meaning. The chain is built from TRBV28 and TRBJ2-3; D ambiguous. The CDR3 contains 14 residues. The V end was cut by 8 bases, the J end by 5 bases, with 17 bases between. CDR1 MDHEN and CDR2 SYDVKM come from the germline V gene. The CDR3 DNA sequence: TGTGCCAGCGCCTACCGGGCCAGGAAAGATACGCAGTATTTT. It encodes CASAYRARKDTQYF. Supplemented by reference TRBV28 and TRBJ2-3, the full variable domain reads DVKVTQSSRYLVKRTGEKVFLECVQDMDHENMFWYRQDPGLGLRLIYFSYDVKMKEKGDIPEGYSVSREKKERFSLILESASTNQTSMYLCASAYRARKDTQYFGPGTRLTVL.

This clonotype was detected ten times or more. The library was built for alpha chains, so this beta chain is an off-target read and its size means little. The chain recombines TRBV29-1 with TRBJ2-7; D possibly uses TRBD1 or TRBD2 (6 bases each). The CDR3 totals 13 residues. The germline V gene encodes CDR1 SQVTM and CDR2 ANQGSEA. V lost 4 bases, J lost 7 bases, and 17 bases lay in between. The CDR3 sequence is CSVVWGARKEQYF. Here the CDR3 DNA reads TGCAGCGTTGTGTGGGGGGCCCGTAAGGAGCAGTACTTC.

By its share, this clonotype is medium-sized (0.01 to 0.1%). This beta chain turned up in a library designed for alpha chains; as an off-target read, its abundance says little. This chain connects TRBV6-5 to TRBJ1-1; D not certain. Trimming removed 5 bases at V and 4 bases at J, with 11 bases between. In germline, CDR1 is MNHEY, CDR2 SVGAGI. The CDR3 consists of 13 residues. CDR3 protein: CASSGLQSTEAFF. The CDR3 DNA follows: TGTGCCAGCAGTGGCTTACAAAGCACTGAAGCTTTCTTT.

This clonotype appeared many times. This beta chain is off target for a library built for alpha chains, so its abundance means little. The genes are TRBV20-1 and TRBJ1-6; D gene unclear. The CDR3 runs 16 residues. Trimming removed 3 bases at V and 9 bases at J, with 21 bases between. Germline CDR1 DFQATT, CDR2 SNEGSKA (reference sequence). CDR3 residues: CSASISLGGLGSPLHF. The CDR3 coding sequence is TGCAGTGCTAGTATTAGCTTAGGAGGTCTTGGTTCACCCCTCCACTTT.

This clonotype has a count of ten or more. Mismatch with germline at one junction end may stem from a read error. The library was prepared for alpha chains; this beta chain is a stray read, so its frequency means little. CDR3 sequence reads: CASSYSRGTPRYEQYF. CDR3 coding DNA: TGTGCCAGCAGTTACTCGCGGGGAACACCGCGCTACGAGCAGTACTTT. The rearrangement joins TRBV6-2 or TRBV6-3 to TRBJ2-7; D possibly corresponds to TRBD2 (6 bases). The CDR3 covers 16 residues. Looked up from germline, CDR1 is MNHEY and CDR2 is SVGEGT.

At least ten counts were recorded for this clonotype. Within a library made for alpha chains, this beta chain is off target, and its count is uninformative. CDR3 protein: CASSLRQPLALFYNEQFF. In DNA form, the CDR3 reads TGTGCCAGCAGTTTGCGGCAGCCCTTAGCCTTATTTTACAATGAGCAGTTCTTC. The V call is TRBV28, the J call TRBJ2-1; D is unresolved. Trimming removed 3 bases from V and 4 bases from J, with 22 bases in between. This CDR3 spans 18 amino acids. Germline lookup yields CDR1 MDHEN and CDR2 SYDVKM.

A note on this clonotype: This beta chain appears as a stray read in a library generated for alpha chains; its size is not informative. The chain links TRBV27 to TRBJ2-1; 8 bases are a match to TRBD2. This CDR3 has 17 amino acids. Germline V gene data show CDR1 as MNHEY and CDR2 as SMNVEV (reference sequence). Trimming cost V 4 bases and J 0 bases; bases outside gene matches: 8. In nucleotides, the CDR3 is TGTGCCAGCAGTTCCCGACGGCGGGGGGCCTCCTACAATGAGCAGTTCTTC. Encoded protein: CASSSRRRGASYNEQFF.

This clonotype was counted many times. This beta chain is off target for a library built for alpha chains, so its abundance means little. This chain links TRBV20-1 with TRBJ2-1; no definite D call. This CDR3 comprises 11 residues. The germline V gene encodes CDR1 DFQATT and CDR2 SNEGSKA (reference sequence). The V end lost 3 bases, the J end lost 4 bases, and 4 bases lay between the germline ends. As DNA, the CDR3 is TGCAGTGCTAGGCAATACAATGAGCAGTTCTTC. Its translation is CSARQYNEQFF.